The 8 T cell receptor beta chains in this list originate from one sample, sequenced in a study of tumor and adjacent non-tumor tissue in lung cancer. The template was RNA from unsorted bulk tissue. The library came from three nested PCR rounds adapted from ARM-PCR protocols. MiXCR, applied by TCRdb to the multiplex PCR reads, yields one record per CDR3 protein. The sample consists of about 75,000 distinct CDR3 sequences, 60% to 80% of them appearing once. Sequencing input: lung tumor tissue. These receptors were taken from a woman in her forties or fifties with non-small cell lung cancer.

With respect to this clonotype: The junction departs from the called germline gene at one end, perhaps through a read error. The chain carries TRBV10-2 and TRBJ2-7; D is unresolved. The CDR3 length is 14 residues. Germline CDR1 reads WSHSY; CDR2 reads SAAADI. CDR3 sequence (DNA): TGCGTCAGCAGTGATAGGAGATCAACCCACGATCAGTACTTC. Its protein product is CVSSDRRSTHDQYF.

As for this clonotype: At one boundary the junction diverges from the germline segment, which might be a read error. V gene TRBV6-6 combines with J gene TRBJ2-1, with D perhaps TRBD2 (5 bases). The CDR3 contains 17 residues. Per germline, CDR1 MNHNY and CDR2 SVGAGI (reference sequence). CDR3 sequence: CASGYSNPSWQYNEQFF. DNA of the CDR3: TGTGCCAGCGGTTACTCGAATCCTAGCTGGCAGTACAATGAGCAGTTCTTC.

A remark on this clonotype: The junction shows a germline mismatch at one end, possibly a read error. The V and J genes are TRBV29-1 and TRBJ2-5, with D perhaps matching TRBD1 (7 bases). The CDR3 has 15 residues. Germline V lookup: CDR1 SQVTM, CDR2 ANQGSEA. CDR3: CSVGGTTGNAETQYF. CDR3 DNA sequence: TGCAGCGTCGGAGGGACGACAGGGAATGCAGAGACCCAGTATTTC.

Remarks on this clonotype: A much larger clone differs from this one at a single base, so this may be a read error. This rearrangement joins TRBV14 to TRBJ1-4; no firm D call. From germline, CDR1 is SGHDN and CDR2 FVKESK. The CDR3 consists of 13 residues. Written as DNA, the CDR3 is TGTGCCAGCAGCCAAGACCGCGCAGAGGGAAAACTGTTT. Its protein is CASSQDRAEGKLF.

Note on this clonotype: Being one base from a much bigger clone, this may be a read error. The CDR3 nucleotides are TGTGCCAGCAGTTACTCAGGGTTAGGGCAGTACTTC. Residues: CASSYSGLGQYF. This rearrangement joins TRBV5-4 to TRBJ2-7, with D perhaps matching TRBD1 (5 bases). Trimming shortened V by 5 bases and J by 9 bases, and 15 bases separated the two germline ends. The length of the CDR3 is 12 residues. The germline gives CDR1 SGHNT, CDR2 YYREEE (reference sequence).

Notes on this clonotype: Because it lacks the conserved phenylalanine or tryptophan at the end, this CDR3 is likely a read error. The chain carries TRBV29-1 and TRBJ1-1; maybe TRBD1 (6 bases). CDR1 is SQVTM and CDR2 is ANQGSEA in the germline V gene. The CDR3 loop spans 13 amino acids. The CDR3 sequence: CSVADRLNTEAFI. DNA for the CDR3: TGCAGCGTCGCAGACAGGCTGAATACTGAAGCTTTCATT.

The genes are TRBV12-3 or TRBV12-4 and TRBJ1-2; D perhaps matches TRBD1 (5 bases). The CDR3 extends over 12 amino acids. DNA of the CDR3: TGTGACAGGAGTTTCGACGGCTATGGCTACACCTTC. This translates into CDRSFDGYGYTF.

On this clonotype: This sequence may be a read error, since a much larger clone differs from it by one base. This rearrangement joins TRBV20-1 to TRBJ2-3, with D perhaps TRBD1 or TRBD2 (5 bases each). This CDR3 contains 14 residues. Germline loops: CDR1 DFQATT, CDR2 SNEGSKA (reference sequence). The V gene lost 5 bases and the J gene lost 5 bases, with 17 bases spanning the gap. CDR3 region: CSAPDPRGIDTQYF. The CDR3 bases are TGCAGTGCTCCCGACCCCCGGGGCATAGATACGCAGTATTTT.